Below are 25 T cell receptor beta chains sequenced from a single sample in a study of cytomegalovirus exposure and HLA in healthy donors. PCR used 60 Vbeta primers and 13 Jbeta primers. Clones were sequenced by immunoSEQ multiplex PCR, and TCRdb holds only the in-frame ones, with some missing. The sample has tens of thousands of clones, more than 70% seen once. Sequencing used PBMCs. Receptors originate from a man aged 40-55 years in good health and CMV-seronegative.

The rearrangement joins TRBV6-1 to TRBJ2-2, with TRBD2 as a possible D gene (7 bases). Trimming left V 3 bases short and J 6 bases short, with 14 bases between. CDR3 length: 15 amino acids. Germline loops: CDR1 MNHNS, CDR2 SASEGT. DNA for the CDR3: TGTGCCAGCAGTGACGATGTGGGGGGGCCCGGGGAGCTGTTTTTT. Translation: CASSDDVGGPGELFF.

V and J are TRBV5-4 and TRBJ2-5; 10 bases align to TRBD1. Germline V lookup: CDR1 SGHNT, CDR2 YYREEE (reference sequence). This CDR3 region has 15 residues. J lost 5 bases, V lost 2 bases, and 6 bases had no gene match. The CDR3 bases are TGTGCCAGCAGCTTCCGACAGGGGGCTTGGGAGACCCAGTACTTC. Its translation is CASSFRQGAWETQYF.

This chain links TRBV19 with TRBJ1-2, with TRBD1 identical over 7 bases. The CDR3 has 13 residues. Germline loops: CDR1 LNHDA, CDR2 SQIVND (reference sequence). V lost 4 bases to trimming and J lost 8 bases; unmatched junction nucleotides: 7. CDR3 sequence reads: CASSTRRGLGYTF. In DNA form, the CDR3 reads TGTGCCAGTAGTACCCGAAGGGGGCTCGGCTACACCTTC. The variable domain in full, with the rest retrieved from reference TRBV19 and TRBJ1-2, is DGGITQSPKYLFRKEGQNVTLSCEQNLNHDAMYWYRQDPGQGLRLIYYSQIVNDFQKGDIAEGYSVSREKKESFPLTVTSAQKNPTAFYLCASSTRRGLGYTFGSGTRLTVV.

V gene TRBV6-1 combines with J gene TRBJ2-5; 10 bases align to TRBD1. With 7 bases clipped from V and 4 bases from J, the junction kept 3 bases outside the gene matches. Looked up from germline, CDR1 is MNHNS and CDR2 is SASEGT. This CDR3 has 13 amino acids. For the CDR3, the DNA is TGTGCCAGCATGACAGGGGGCCGAGAGACCCAGTACTTC. Translated, it gives CASMTGGRETQYF.

The chain carries TRBV18 and TRBJ1-2; D is ambiguous. Trimming left V 3 bases short and J 3 bases short, with 26 bases between. The CDR3 has 19 residues. Looked up from germline, CDR1 is KGHSH and CDR2 is LQKENI. The CDR3 sequence is CASSPVEGEQIRDYYGYTF. CDR3 bases: TGTGCCAGCTCACCGGTGGAGGGAGAACAGATCCGTGACTACTATGGCTACACCTTC.

This clone was picked up a small number of times. V usage is TRBV5-1 and J usage is TRBJ1-1, with TRBD1 matching 7 bases. Germline loops: CDR1 SGHRS, CDR2 YFSETQ. The CDR3 runs to 14 residues. The V and J ends lost 6 bases and 3 bases, in that order; junction bases with no gene match: 8. The CDR3 DNA is TGCGCCAGCATGCGACAGGGCTCGGACACTGAAGCTTTCTTT. It encodes CASMRQGSDTEAFF.

The chain carries TRBV18 and TRBJ1-4; a possible D gene is TRBD1 (5 bases). The V end lost 1 base, the J end lost 3 bases, and 9 bases lay between the germline ends. The germline V gene encodes CDR1 KGHSH and CDR2 LQKENI. The CDR3 totals 15 residues. CDR3 loop: CASSPLGGANEKLFF. In DNA form, the CDR3 reads TGTGCCAGCTCACCACTGGGGGGAGCTAATGAAAAACTGTTTTTT. The full variable domain, rest sourced from reference TRBV18 and TRBJ1-4, is NAGVMQNPRHLVRRRGQEARLRCSPMKGHSHVYWYRQLPEEGLKFMVYLQKENIIDESGMPKERFSAEFPKEGPSILRIQQVVRGDSAAYFCASSPLGGANEKLFFGSGTQLSVL.

V is TRBV5-1 and J is TRBJ1-2; TRBD1 aligns across 9 bases. This CDR3 contains 14 residues. Losses at the gene ends were 1 base for V and 8 bases for J; bases not matched to a gene: 6. Germline CDR1 and CDR2: SGHRS and YFSETQ. The CDR3 reads CASSLSGTGSGYTF. CDR3 nucleotides: TGCGCCAGCAGCTTGTCGGGGACAGGGAGCGGCTACACCTTC.

This rearrangement joins TRBV15 to TRBJ2-3; D not certain. CDR3 length: 15 amino acids. The germline V and J ends were trimmed by 0 bases and 2 bases, with 9 bases remaining between them. Germline loops: CDR1 LNHNV, CDR2 YYDKDF (reference sequence). CDR3 residues: CATSRDVPITDTQYF. Written as DNA, the CDR3 is TGTGCCACCAGCAGAGATGTCCCTATCACAGATACGCAGTATTTT.

CDR3 DNA: TGTGCCAGTAGTATCCTAGCGGGCACCGGGGAGCTGTTTTTT. Protein: CASSILAGTGELFF. This chain uses TRBV19 with TRBJ2-2; 8 bases match TRBD2. CDR1 and CDR2 from the germline V gene are LNHDA and SQIVND (reference sequence). Unmatched junction bases numbered 1, after V lost 3 bases and J lost 4 bases. CDR3 length equals 14 residues.

This rearrangement joins TRBV5-8 to TRBJ2-7, with 9 nucleotides matching TRBD1. The CDR3 sequence is 17 residues long. V shed 0 bases, J shed 0 bases, and the junction held 7 bases outside the gene matches. Germline V gives CDR1 SGHTS, CDR2 YDEGEE. The CDR3 sequence is CASSLVTQGASSYEQYF. The CDR3 DNA is TGTGCCAGCAGCTTGGTGACACAGGGGGCCAGCTCCTACGAGCAGTACTTC.

The gene calls are TRBV30 and TRBJ2-7; D is unresolved. Trimming removed 5 bases from V and 1 base from J, with 15 bases in between. CDR1 is GTSNPN, CDR2 SVGIG, per germline (reference sequence). The CDR3 extends over 14 amino acids. As DNA, the CDR3 is TGTGCCTGGTCCTATAACACAGCTTCCTACGAGCAGTACTTC. It codes for CAWSYNTASYEQYF. The entire variable domain, with the rest obtained from reference TRBV30 and TRBJ2-7, is as follows: SQTIHQWPATLVQPVGSPLSLECTVEGTSNPNLYWYRQAAGRGLQLLFYSVGIGQISSEVPQNLSASRPQDRQFILSSKKLLLSDSGFYLCAWSYNTASYEQYFGPGTRLTVT.

The V call is TRBV19, the J call TRBJ2-7; D unresolved. V gave up 5 bases and J gave up 4 bases, with 21 bases separating them. Germline CDR1 is LNHDA and CDR2 is SQIVND (reference sequence). The CDR3 spans 16 residues. Here the CDR3 DNA reads TGTGCCAGTAGTCAACTTTTAGGAATATCGGGTTACGAGCAGTACTTC. It translates to CASSQLLGISGYEQYF.

The gene calls are TRBV5-1 and TRBJ2-1, with 11 bases identical to TRBD2. The germline gives CDR1 SGHRS, CDR2 YFSETQ. The CDR3 loop spans 15 amino acids. Losses at the gene ends were 0 bases for V and 7 bases for J; bases not matched to a gene: 3. DNA of the CDR3: TGCGCCAGCAGCTTGGGCTCTAGCGGGGGGAATGAGCAGTTCTTC. Translated: CASSLGSSGGNEQFF. Supplemented by reference TRBV5-1 and TRBJ2-1, the full variable domain reads KAGVTQTPRYLIKTRGQQVTLSCSPISGHRSVSWYQQTPGQGLQFLFEYFSETQRNKGNFPGRFSGRQFSNSRSEMNVSTLELGDSALYLCASSLGSSGGNEQFFGPGTRLTVL.

The chain employs TRBV9 and TRBJ2-7, with 8 positions matching TRBD2. CDR3 length: 14 amino acids. Germline values: CDR1 SGDLS, CDR2 YYNGEE. Trimming removed 4 bases from V and 3 bases from J; junction bases left unmatched: 6. CDR3 residues: CASSPSGGIYEQYF. Written as DNA, the CDR3 is TGTGCCAGCAGCCCGAGCGGGGGAATCTACGAGCAGTACTTC.

The V call is TRBV13, the J call TRBJ1-2; 12 bases are shared with TRBD1. The CDR3 runs 16 residues. Looked up from germline, CDR1 is PRHDT and CDR2 is FYEKMQ (reference sequence). With V trimmed by 4 bases and J by 8 bases, 11 bases remained unmatched. Here the CDR3 reads CASSSPGDRGRFGYTF. CDR3 coding DNA: TGTGCCAGCAGCTCCCCAGGGGACAGGGGGCGGTTCGGCTACACCTTC.

This clone came up a few times. The chain employs TRBV6-5 and TRBJ1-4; no clear D gene. Looked up from germline, CDR1 is MNHEY and CDR2 is SVGAGI. Trimming shortened V by 6 bases and J by 1 base, and 9 bases separated the two germline ends. This CDR3 spans 14 amino acids. CDR3 DNA: TGTGCCAGCAGCCTTCAGGAAACTAATGAAAAACTGTTTTTT. Translated: CASSLQETNEKLFF.

This clone turned up a few times. This chain connects TRBV18 to TRBJ1-5, with D unclear. Germline V gene lookup returns CDR1 KGHSH and CDR2 LQKENI. The CDR3 consists of 14 residues. Trimming pared 2 bases from V and 3 bases from J, leaving 8 bases between. CDR3 sequence: CASSPGQVNQPQHF. DNA for the CDR3: TGTGCCAGCTCACCAGGGCAGGTCAATCAGCCCCAGCATTTT. Together with reference TRBV18 and TRBJ1-5, the CDR3 gives the full variable domain: NAGVMQNPRHLVRRRGQEARLRCSPMKGHSHVYWYRQLPEEGLKFMVYLQKENIIDESGMPKERFSAEFPKEGPSILRIQQVVRGDSAAYFCASSPGQVNQPQHFGDGTRLSIL.

The chain carries TRBV5-1 and TRBJ1-4; a possible D gene is TRBD1 (5 bases). The CDR3 loop spans 15 amino acids. Germline CDR1 reads SGHRS; CDR2 reads YFSETQ. V lost 4 bases to trimming and J lost 7 bases, with 17 bases between them. CDR3 sequence (DNA): TGCGCCAGCAGCAGGGCAGGGACTGGAGGTGAAAAACTGTTTTTT. Its translation is CASSRAGTGGEKLFF.

The CDR3 spells CASSPSGATNEKLFF. The CDR3 region has the DNA TGCGCCAGCAGCCCCTCGGGAGCCACTAATGAAAAACTGTTTTTT. The chain combines TRBV5-1 with TRBJ1-4; no clear D gene. V dropped 4 bases and J dropped 2 bases, with 12 bases sitting between them. The germline V gene encodes CDR1 SGHRS and CDR2 YFSETQ. The length of the CDR3 is 15 residues.

This clone was recorded only once. The genes are TRBV19 and TRBJ1-5; 7 bases map to TRBD1. CDR3 length: 15 amino acids. Germline lookup yields CDR1 LNHDA and CDR2 SQIVND (reference sequence). V shed 3 bases, J shed 5 bases, and the junction held 7 bases outside the gene matches. The CDR3 region has the DNA TGTGCCAGTAGTATTTGGGGACAGTCAGATCAGCCCCAGCATTTT. Protein sequence: CASSIWGQSDQPQHF.

The chain uses TRBV28 and TRBJ1-4; D gene uncertain. CDR1 is MDHEN and CDR2 is SYDVKM in the germline V gene. The V and J ends lost 5 bases and 4 bases respectively, with 8 bases between them. The CDR3 spans 13 residues. This CDR3 reads CASSPYFNEKLFF. The CDR3 DNA reads as TGTGCCAGCAGTCCGTACTTTAATGAAAAACTGTTTTTT.

The chain couples TRBV11-3 to TRBJ2-7; the D gene is possibly TRBD2 (5 bases). The CDR3 loop spans 14 amino acids. V was pared by 4 bases and J by 5 bases, with 15 bases between. Germline V CDR1 and CDR2: SGHNT, YENEEA. CDR3 in amino acids: CASSSGFLSDEQYF. As DNA, the CDR3 is TGTGCCAGCAGCTCGGGATTCCTATCCGACGAGCAGTACTTC.

The chain has TRBV6-1 and TRBJ2-2; 12 nucleotides agree with TRBD2. Trimming cost V 4 bases and J 4 bases; bases outside gene matches: 4. Germline V gene lookup returns CDR1 MNHNS and CDR2 SASEGT. CDR3 size: 16 residues. The CDR3 bases are TGTGCCAGCAGTGTAGGACTAGCGGGAAGCACCGGGGAGCTGTTTTTT. This gives the protein CASSVGLAGSTGELFF.

The genes are TRBV18 and TRBJ1-4; D not resolved. This CDR3 spans 16 amino acids. With 3 bases removed from V and 2 bases from J, the gap between germline ends came to 13 bases. Germline CDR1 KGHSH, CDR2 LQKENI. The CDR3 region has the DNA TGTGCCAGCTCACCTAGTCGGACTCCCACTAATGAAAAACTGTTTTTT. Encoded protein: CASSPSRTPTNEKLFF.